Below, 6 T cell receptor beta chains from the same sample are listed, as sequenced in a study of monozygotic twins with inflammatory bowel disease. TCRdb re-analyzed the 5' RACE reads; it lists each CDR3 protein once, without DNA. Recorded for this sample: around 370,000 distinct CDR3 sequences. Material for sequencing was blood. Source of these receptors: a human donor with ulcerative colitis or Crohn's disease, or a healthy co-twin of an affected twin (not recorded which).

The CDR3 sequence: CASNRGQPNTEAFF. The chain is built from TRBV6-1 and TRBJ1-1; TCRdb gives TRBD1 as the D gene, but with no DNA this cannot be confirmed. CDR1 is MNHNS and CDR2 is SASEGT in the germline V gene. The CDR3 is 14 amino acids.

The chain uses TRBV18 and TRBJ2-1; TCRdb indicates TRBD1, and absent DNA this call remains unverified. Looked up from germline, CDR1 is KGHSH and CDR2 is LQKENI. The length of the CDR3 is 13 residues. This chain's CDR3 is CASSRDRVDEQFF.

V gene TRBV5-1 combines with J gene TRBJ2-1. CDR3 length: 13 amino acids. The germline V gene encodes CDR1 SGHRS and CDR2 YFSETQ. The CDR3 sequence: CASSETRPNEQFF.

This CDR3 is CASSQAWTGDALRSYNEQFF. The chain has TRBV6-1 and TRBJ2-1; no DNA is available, so the TRBD1 call from TCRdb remains unchecked. The germline gives CDR1 MNHNS, CDR2 SASEGT. This CDR3 comprises 20 residues.

The CDR3 loop reads CASSSTHYNEQFF. The chain combines TRBV7-3 with TRBJ2-1. Germline V gene data show CDR1 as SGHTA and CDR2 as FQGTGA. The length of the CDR3 is 13 residues.

The chain carries TRBV14 and TRBJ2-5; with no DNA, the TCRdb D assignment of TRBD1 cannot be verified. This CDR3 is 13 amino acids long. CDR1 and CDR2 (germline): SGHDN, FVKESK. The CDR3 sequence is CASSIHRVETQYF.